The clone carrying this T cell receptor (beta chain) turned up a few times. Its antigen is unidentified. The data belong to a study of T cell repertoires in cytomegalovirus infection. Study-wide context: CMV epitopes, recently identified HLA-C-restricted and well-studied HLA-B-restricted, were used.

V lost 3 bases and J lost 8, with 13 bases in between. Germline lookup yields CDR1 KGHDR and CDR2 SFDVKD. The CDR3 is 14 amino acids. TCRdb ran MiXCR on the reads and lists one entry per CDR3 protein. The data hold around 900,000 distinct CDR3 sequences, with around 32% observed a single time. The rearrangement joins TRBV24-1 to TRBJ2-1, with no clear D. The sequence derives from a human donor in good health (CMV status not recorded). Some clones in this sample may be carry-over from other donors' samples. Here the sequenced sample was cultured CD8+ T cells from PBMCs, taken from culture after CMV antigen stimulation. The CDR3 nucleotides are TGTGCCACCAGTGATCGGGTCCGGCCTGATGAGCAGTTCTTC. This codes for CATSDRVRPDEQFF.